This passage covers 16 T cell receptor beta chains from one sample sequenced in a study of T cell repertoires in cytomegalovirus infection. TCRdb independently ran MiXCR on the reads; one entry per CDR3 protein. Here the sample spans just over 450,000 distinct CDR3 sequences, about 42% being singletons. Their target antigens are unknown. This sample comprised cultured PBMCs, obtained from culture after CMV antigen stimulation. The receptor set was obtained from a human donor in good health (CMV status not recorded). Some clones in this sample may be carry-over from other donors' samples.

The chain uses TRBV6-1 and TRBJ2-7; maybe TRBD2 (5 bases). Trimming took off 6 bases at V and 0 bases at J, with 15 bases between the two ends. This CDR3 region has 15 residues. CDR1 is MNHNS and CDR2 is SASEGT in the germline V gene. This CDR3 reads CASRTELVSSYEQYF. The CDR3 coding sequence is TGTGCCAGCAGAACCGAACTAGTAAGCTCCTACGAGCAGTACTTC.

The chain carries TRBV6-1 and TRBJ2-3; tentative D call: TRBD2 (5 bases). Trimming took 8 bases from V and 4 from J, leaving 13 bases between them. The CDR3 spans 13 residues. Germline-derived CDR1 and CDR2 are MNHNS and SASEGT. CDR3 coding DNA: TGTGCCAGCCTAGCCACACAACCAGATACGCAGTATTTT. This translates into CASLATQPDTQYF.

This clonotype was seen a handful of times. The chain links TRBV7-4 to TRBJ2-3, with a possible D match to TRBD1 (5 bases). Germline CDR1 is SGHVT and CDR2 is SQSDAQ. The CDR3 sequence is 15 residues long. V lost 1 base and J lost 5, with 13 bases in between. The CDR3: CASSLEQGLKDTQYF. As DNA, the CDR3 is TGTGCCAGCAGCTTAGAGCAGGGTCTCAAAGATACGCAGTATTTT.

There are a few counts of this clonotype. The chain uses TRBV7-6 and TRBJ1-1; TRBD1 is a possible D gene (5 bases). The CDR3 has 14 residues. Germline V gene data show CDR1 as SGHVS and CDR2 as FNYEAQ. The germline V and J ends were trimmed by 3 bases and 5 bases, with 13 bases remaining between them. The CDR3 bases are TGTGCCAGCAGCTTCGGGGGGAGCGCTACTGAAGCTTTCTTT. It translates to CASSFGGSATEAFF.

This clonotype was observed a few times. The rearrangement joins TRBV7-2 to TRBJ2-7, with 12 positions matching TRBD2. With 2 bases clipped from V and 1 base from J, the junction kept 3 bases outside the gene matches. CDR3 length: 16 residues. CDR1 is SGHTA, CDR2 FQGNSA, per germline. CDR3 residues: CASSLKGTSGSYEQYF. In nucleotides, the CDR3 is TGTGCCAGCAGCTTAAAAGGGACTAGCGGGTCCTACGAGCAGTACTTC. Filled out from reference TRBV7-2 and TRBJ2-7, the complete variable domain reads GAGVSQSPSNKVTEKGKDVELRCDPISGHTALYWYRQSLGQGLEFLIYFQGNSAPDKSGLPSDRFSAERTGGSVSTLTIQRTQQEDSAVYLCASSLKGTSGSYEQYFGPGTRLTVT.

Only a few counts were recorded for this clonotype. The chain couples TRBV4-1 to TRBJ1-1; 7 bases are shared with TRBD1. Trimming removed 2 bases from V and 6 bases from J; junction bases left unmatched: 6. Germline CDR1 is MGHRA and CDR2 is YSYEKL. CDR3 length equals 14 residues. CDR3 DNA sequence: TGCGCCAGCAGCCAACATGACAGGGCGGCTGAAGCTTTCTTT. Protein: CASSQHDRAAEAFF.

V usage is TRBV2 and J usage is TRBJ2-1; the D is unclear. CDR3 length: 15 residues. CDR1 is SNHLY, CDR2 FYNNEI, per germline. Trimming stripped 0 bases from V and 4 bases from J, with 10 bases between. The CDR3 nucleotides are TGTGCCAGCAGTGAAGCGCGTCCAGGTTACAATGAGCAGTTCTTC. It specifies CASSEARPGYNEQFF.

In DNA, the CDR3 is TGTGCCAGCAAGCTAGCGGACACAGATACGCAGTATTTT. Amino acids: CASKLADTDTQYF. This sequence joins TRBV6-5 and TRBJ2-3; 7 bases map to TRBD2. Trimming took 7 bases from V and 2 from J; bases not matched to a gene: 3. CDR3 length equals 13 residues. Germline V gives CDR1 MNHEY, CDR2 SVGAGI.

This clonotype was observed a single time. The chain uses TRBV6-5 and TRBJ1-6; the D is unclear. Germline values: CDR1 MNHEY, CDR2 SVGAGI. CDR3 size: 15 residues. The germline V and J ends were trimmed by 4 bases and 0 bases, with 7 bases remaining between them. The CDR3 DNA reads TGTGCCAGCAGTTCGAAGAGCTCCTATAATTCACCCCTCCACTTT. It codes for CASSSKSSYNSPLHF.

This clonotype was seen only a few times. CDR3 sequence: CASSEWATAGGTYEQYF. As DNA, the CDR3 is TGTGCCAGCAGTGAGTGGGCCACAGCGGGGGGTACCTACGAGCAGTACTTC. This chain connects TRBV6-1 to TRBJ2-7, with TRBD2 matching 9 bases. Germline CDR1 MNHNS, CDR2 SASEGT. V trimming: 3 bases; J trimming: 2 bases; junction bases outside the gene matches: 11. The CDR3 extends over 17 amino acids.

This clonotype has just a few counts. V gene TRBV12-3 or TRBV12-4 combines with J gene TRBJ2-5; 7 bases map to TRBD1. The V segment lost 6 bases and the J segment 2 bases; nucleotides outside the gene matches: 6. This CDR3 comprises 14 residues. The CDR3, as DNA: TGTGCCAGCAGGGGGGACAGATGGCAAGAGACCCAGTACTTC. This translates into CASRGDRWQETQYF.

V usage is TRBV6-1 and J usage is TRBJ1-5; D perhaps matches TRBD1 (5 bases). The CDR3 runs 18 residues. V shed 6 bases and J shed 5 bases, with 26 bases lying between them. Germline V gene data show CDR1 as MNHNS and CDR2 as SASEGT. The CDR3 loop is CASRSRHRFIAGHQPQHF. The DNA of the CDR3 is TGTGCCAGCAGGTCCAGGCACAGGTTCATAGCGGGCCATCAGCCCCAGCATTTT.

This rearrangement joins TRBV20-1 to TRBJ2-2; TRBD2 aligns across 10 bases. The germline V gene encodes CDR1 DFQATT and CDR2 SNEGSKA (reference sequence). The CDR3 totals 14 residues. Trimming cost V 2 bases and J 5 bases; bases outside gene matches: 2. The CDR3 here is CSARMTSGTGELFF. The CDR3 bases are TGCAGTGCTAGAATGACTAGCGGGACCGGGGAGCTGTTTTTT.

The chain uses TRBV7-2 and TRBJ1-3; unclear D gene. CDR1 is SGHTA and CDR2 is FQGNSA in the germline V gene. The V gene lost 5 bases and the J gene lost 4 bases, with 9 bases spanning the gap. This CDR3 contains 13 residues. The CDR3 DNA reads TGTGCCAGCAGCCGGATGGCAGGAAACACCATATATTTT. Translation gives CASSRMAGNTIYF. The full variable domain, rest sourced from reference TRBV7-2 and TRBJ1-3, is GAGVSQSPSNKVTEKGKDVELRCDPISGHTALYWYRQSLGQGLEFLIYFQGNSAPDKSGLPSDRFSAERTGGSVSTLTIQRTQQEDSAVYLCASSRMAGNTIYFGEGSWLTVV.

The rearrangement links TRBV6-5 to TRBJ2-3; D perhaps matches TRBD2 (6 bases). CDR1 MNHEY and CDR2 SVGAGI come from the germline V gene. This CDR3 contains 13 residues. The V end lost 6 bases, the J end lost 1 base, and 8 bases lay between the germline ends. The CDR3 region is CASRRGRTDTQYF. CDR3 DNA: TGTGCCAGCAGGCGGGGCCGCACAGATACGCAGTATTTT.

This chain connects TRBV20-1 to TRBJ2-7; D may be TRBD1 (7 bases). The CDR3 sequence is 16 residues long. Trimming removed 0 bases from V and 3 bases from J, with 18 bases in between. Germline CDR1 DFQATT, CDR2 SNEGSKA (reference sequence). This chain's CDR3 is CSARDLQGTSFYEQYF. The CDR3 DNA reads TGCAGTGCTAGAGATCTACAGGGGACTTCCTTCTACGAGCAGTACTTC.